This is a list of T cell receptor beta chains from one sample in a study of cytomegalovirus exposure and HLA in healthy donors. The method was immunoSEQ multiplex PCR; TCRdb's version includes in-frame clones alone and lacks a portion of them. The sample consists of 150,000 to 200,000 clones, 55% to 80% of them appearing once. Sequencing was done on a sample of PBMCs. The receptors derive from a woman aged 18-29 years in good health and CMV-seropositive. Each CDR3 is given with its conserved first and last residue. Fields, in order: clone size, J gene, D gene, V gene, CDR3 protein, CDR3 DNA. D genes are given only for firm matches. Clone size is not always given. Where it is, it says once, few, many or a class for expanded clones.

few,TRBJ1-1,NA,TRBV9,CASSVVPGMNTEAFF,TGTGCCAGCAGCGTAGTCCCAGGGATGAACACTGAAGCTTTCTTT
NA,TRBJ2-7,NA,TRBV7-9,CASSSLGTSTPYEQYF,TGTGCCAGCAGCTCCCTGGGGACATCTACACCCTACGAGCAGTACTTC
few,TRBJ2-7,NA,TRBV5-6,CASSLGLVDYEQYF,TGTGCCAGCAGCTTGGGGCTAGTAGACTACGAGCAGTACTTC
NA,TRBJ1-2,NA,TRBV28,CASSPAAANYGYTF,TGTGCCAGCAGCCCGGCGGCAGCTAACTATGGCTACACCTTC
NA,TRBJ2-7,NA,TRBV18,CASSPGPGVSEQYF,TGTGCCAGCTCACCTGGACCAGGGGTGAGCGAGCAGTACTTC
few,TRBJ1-2,NA,TRBV6-5,CASSQGGGYTF,TGTGCCAGCAGTCAGGGTGGGGGCTACACCTTC
NA,TRBJ1-5,TRBD1,TRBV18,CASSPDRGGYQPQHF,TGTGCCAGCTCACCTGACAGGGGTGGCTATCAGCCCCAGCATTTT
NA,TRBJ1-2,NA,TRBV6-5,CASRFDRNYGYTF,TGTGCCAGCAGATTCGACAGAAACTATGGCTACACCTTC
once,TRBJ2-5,TRBD1,TRBV7-9,CASSRTGGETVQETQYF,TGTGCCAGCAGCCGGACAGGGGGCGAGACCGTCCAAGAGACCCAGTACTTC
NA,TRBJ2-7,TRBD1,TRBV6-6,CASSPGARGPSYEQYF,TGTGCCAGCAGCCCTGGGGCCAGGGGGCCCTCCTACGAGCAGTACTTC
NA,TRBJ2-7,TRBD2,TRBV4-2,CASSQALAGTYEQYF,TGTGCCAGCAGCCAAGCCCTAGCGGGAACCTACGAGCAGTACTTC
NA,TRBJ2-7,NA,TRBV6-1,CASSERRPYEQYF,TGTGCCAGCAGTGAAAGGAGACCCTACGAGCAGTACTTC
NA,TRBJ1-5,NA,TRBV27,CASSLHYPKGQTNQPQHF,TGTGCCAGCAGTTTACACTACCCCAAGGGGCAGACAAATCAGCCCCAGCATTTT
NA,TRBJ2-3,NA,TRBV6-5,CASTKTGTTDTQYF,TGTGCCAGCACCAAAACCGGGACTACAGATACGCAGTATTTT
NA,TRBJ2-7,TRBD1,TRBV10-3,CAISSLGTGVEQYF,TGTGCCATCAGCTCTCTAGGGACAGGGGTCGAGCAGTACTTC
NA,TRBJ1-2,TRBD1,TRBV27,CASSLRRGRESGYTF,TGTGCCAGCAGTTTGCGGAGGGGGCGCGAAAGTGGCTACACCTTC
NA,TRBJ2-7,NA,TRBV27,CASSSATRAYEQYF,TGTGCCAGCAGTTCCGCGACCAGGGCCTACGAGCAGTACTTC
NA,TRBJ2-7,TRBD1,TRBV30,CAWNPGQFHEQYF,TGTGCCTGGAACCCGGGACAGTTCCACGAGCAGTACTTC
NA,TRBJ2-7,TRBD2,TRBV10-3,CAISEIPSGSKGHEQYF,TGTGCCATCAGTGAAATACCTAGCGGGAGTAAGGGTCACGAGCAGTACTTC
NA,TRBJ2-2,TRBD1,TRBV6-6,CASKEQGATGELFF,TGTGCCAGCAAGGAACAGGGGGCCACCGGGGAGCTGTTTTTT
NA,TRBJ2-1,NA,TRBV5-1,CASSPWTDNNEQFF,TGCGCCAGCAGCCCATGGACAGATAACAATGAGCAGTTCTTC
few,TRBJ1-4,NA,TRBV19,CASSLDGQLINEKLFF,TGTGCCAGTAGTCTTGACGGACAGCTAATTAATGAAAAACTGTTTTTT
once,TRBJ2-7,TRBD1,TRBV19,CASSIGTGGSYEQYF,TGTGCCAGTAGTATCGGGACAGGAGGTTCCTACGAGCAGTACTTC
NA,TRBJ2-1,NA,TRBV23-1,CASSQCRKVSHARFYNEQFF,TGCGCCAGCAGTCAATGTAGGAAGGTGTCCCATGCTAGGTTTTACAATGAGCAGTTCTTC
NA,TRBJ2-7,NA,TRBV4-2,CASSQASRKGGHYYEQYF,TGTGCCAGCAGCCAAGCCTCGAGGAAGGGCGGACACTACTACGAGCAGTACTTC
few,TRBJ2-1,NA,TRBV6-6,CASSYSSYNEQFF,TGTGCCAGCAGTTATTCCTCTTACAATGAGCAGTTCTTC
NA,TRBJ2-7,TRBD1,TRBV7-6,CASSLTGSKNYEQYF,TGTGCCAGCAGCTTGACAGGGTCAAAAAACTACGAGCAGTACTTC
NA,TRBJ2-7,TRBD1,TRBV27,CASSLGTGYYEQYF,TGTGCCAGCAGTTTGGGGACAGGGTACTACGAGCAGTACTTC
once,TRBJ2-5,NA,TRBV7-3,CASSSTPGHEETQYF,TGTGCCAGCAGCTCGACACCGGGACATGAAGAGACCCAGTACTTC
NA,TRBJ1-3,TRBD1,TRBV4-1,CASSQGNLGGRPIYF,TGCGCCAGCAGCCAGGGAAATCTAGGGGGCCGCCCCATATATTTT
NA,TRBJ2-2,TRBD2,TRBV7-9,CASSLLLSGAFAGELFF,TGTGCCAGCAGCTTACTTCTCAGCGGGGCTTTCGCTGGGGAGCTGTTTTTT
NA,TRBJ1-1,NA,TRBV6-5,CASSYVLRRSTEAFF,TGTGCCAGCAGTTACGTCCTTAGAAGGAGCACTGAAGCTTTCTTT
NA,TRBJ1-4,TRBD1,TRBV27,CASSHRGTNEKLFF,TGTGCCAGCAGCCACAGGGGAACTAATGAAAAACTGTTTTTT
NA,TRBJ1-5,TRBD1,TRBV27,CASSLMGTGYGGNQPQHF,TGTGCCAGCAGCCTAATGGGGACAGGGTACGGCGGCAATCAGCCCCAGCATTTT
few,TRBJ1-6,NA,TRBV30,CAWSPDRTHSSPLHF,TGTGCCTGGAGTCCCGACAGGACCCATAGCTCACCCCTCCACTTT
NA,TRBJ2-3,NA,TRBV18,CASSPFSDFEGADTQYF,TGTGCCAGCTCACCCTTTTCCGACTTCGAAGGGGCAGATACGCAGTATTTT
NA,TRBJ2-7,TRBD2,TRBV28,CASTLGWREATYEQYF,TGTGCCAGCACCCTCGGGTGGCGGGAGGCGACCTACGAGCAGTACTTC
NA,TRBJ2-7,NA,TRBV7-9,CASSLQVSSYEQYF,TGTGCCAGCAGCTTACAGGTTAGCTCCTACGAGCAGTACTTC
NA,TRBJ1-2,TRBD1,TRBV5-6,CASSELTGMHGYTF,TGTGCCAGCAGCGAACTGACAGGGATGCATGGCTACACCTTC
few,TRBJ1-4,NA,TRBV19,CASTIRDSRTEKLFF,TGTGCCAGTACCATTAGGGACTCCCGGACTGAAAAACTGTTTTTT
NA,TRBJ2-7,TRBD2,TRBV18,CASSPPLAGSYEQYF,TGTGCCAGCTCACCACCTCTAGCGGGGAGCTACGAGCAGTACTTC
NA,TRBJ2-7,TRBD2,TRBV30,CAWSVLGGVYEQYF,TGTGCCTGGAGTGTACTTGGGGGGGTCTACGAGCAGTACTTC
NA,TRBJ1-2,NA,TRBV4-1,CASSQDPREYYGYTF,TGCGCCAGCAGCCAAGATCCCCGGGAATACTATGGCTACACCTTC
NA,TRBJ1-1,NA,TRBV6-6,CASSLPGLVDTEAFF,TGTGCCAGCAGTCTCCCGGGATTGGTGGATACTGAAGCTTTCTTT
NA,TRBJ1-3,TRBD1,TRBV2,CASNLRGGTGGPRSSGNTIYF,TGTGCCAGCAACCTAAGGGGGGGGACAGGCGGCCCCCGGAGCTCTGGAAACACCATATATTTT
NA,TRBJ1-2,NA,TRBV9,CASSVTGNSGYTF,TGTGCCAGCAGCGTAACAGGGAATAGTGGCTACACCTTC
NA,TRBJ2-3,TRBD1,TRBV5-1,CASSLGGTGKTDTQYF,TGCGCCAGCAGCTTGGGCGGGACAGGGAAGACAGATACGCAGTATTTT
few,TRBJ2-7,TRBD1,TRBV9,CASSAGGQGEGEQYF,TGTGCCAGCAGCGCGGGGGGACAGGGGGAGGGCGAGCAGTACTTC
few,TRBJ1-5,NA,TRBV9,CASSVGGSGSGPQHF,TGTGCCAGCAGCGTAGGAGGTAGTGGGAGTGGGCCCCAGCATTTT
few,TRBJ1-2,TRBD1,TRBV2,CASSEEQTGDGYTF,TGTGCCAGCAGTGAAGAACAAACAGGGGATGGCTACACCTTC
NA,TRBJ1-5,TRBD1,TRBV27,CASSLRQGGQPQHF,TGTGCCAGCAGTTTGCGACAGGGAGGTCAGCCCCAGCATTTT